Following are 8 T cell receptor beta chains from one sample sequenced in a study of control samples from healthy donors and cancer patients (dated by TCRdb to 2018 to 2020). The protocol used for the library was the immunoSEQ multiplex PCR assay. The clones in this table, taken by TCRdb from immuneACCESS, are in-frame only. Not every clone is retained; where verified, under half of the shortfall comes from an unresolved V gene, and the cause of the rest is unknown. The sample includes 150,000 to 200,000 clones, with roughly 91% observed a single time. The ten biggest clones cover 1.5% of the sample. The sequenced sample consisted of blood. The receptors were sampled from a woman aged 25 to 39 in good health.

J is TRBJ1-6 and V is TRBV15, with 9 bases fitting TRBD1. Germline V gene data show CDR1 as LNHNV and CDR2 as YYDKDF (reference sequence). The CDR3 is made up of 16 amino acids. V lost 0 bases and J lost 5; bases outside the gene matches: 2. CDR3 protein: CATSREGTGNNSPLHF. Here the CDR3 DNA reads TGTGCCACCAGCAGAGAAGGGACAGGGAATAATTCACCCCTCCACTTT.

In DNA form, the CDR3 reads TGTGCCAGCAGCCAAAGTTCGACAGGGGTGGGCTATGGCTACACCTTC. This codes for CASSQSSTGVGYGYTF. The chain couples TRBV4-2 to TRBJ1-2, with 8 bases fitting TRBD1. With 2 bases clipped from V and 4 bases from J, the junction kept 9 bases outside the gene matches. Per the germline V gene, CDR1 is LGHNA and CDR2 is YNFKEQ. The CDR3 totals 16 residues.

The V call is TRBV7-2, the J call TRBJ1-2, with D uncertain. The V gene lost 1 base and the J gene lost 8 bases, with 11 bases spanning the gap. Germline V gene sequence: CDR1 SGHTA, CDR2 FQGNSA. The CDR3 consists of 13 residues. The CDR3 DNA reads TGTGCCAGCAGCTTAGATGACGCCGGGGGCTACACCTTC. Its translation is CASSLDDAGGYTF.

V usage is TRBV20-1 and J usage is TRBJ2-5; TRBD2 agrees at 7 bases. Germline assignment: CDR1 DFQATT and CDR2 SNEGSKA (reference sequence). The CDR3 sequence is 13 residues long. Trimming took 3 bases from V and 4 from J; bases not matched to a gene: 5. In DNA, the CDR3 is TGCAGTGCTAGTAGGTCGGGGGGAGAGACCCAGTACTTC. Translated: CSASRSGGETQYF.

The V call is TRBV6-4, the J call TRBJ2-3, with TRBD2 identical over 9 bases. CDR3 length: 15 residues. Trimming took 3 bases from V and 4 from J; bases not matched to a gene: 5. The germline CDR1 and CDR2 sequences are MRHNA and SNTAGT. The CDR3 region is CASSDEGGGADTQYF. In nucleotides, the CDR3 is TGTGCCAGCAGTGATGAAGGCGGGGGGGCAGATACGCAGTATTTT.

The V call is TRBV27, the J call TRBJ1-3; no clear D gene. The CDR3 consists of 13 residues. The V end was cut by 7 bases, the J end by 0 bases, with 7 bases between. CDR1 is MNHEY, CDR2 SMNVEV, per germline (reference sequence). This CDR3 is CASKAYSGNTIYF. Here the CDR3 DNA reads TGTGCCAGCAAAGCATACTCTGGAAACACCATATATTTT.

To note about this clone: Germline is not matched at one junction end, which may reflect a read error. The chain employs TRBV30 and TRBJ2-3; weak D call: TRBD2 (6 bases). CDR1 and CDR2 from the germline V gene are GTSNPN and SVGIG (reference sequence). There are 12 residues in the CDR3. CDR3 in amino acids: CTWSFSGYTQYF. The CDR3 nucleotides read TGTACCTGGAGTTTTAGCGGATATACGCAGTATTTT.

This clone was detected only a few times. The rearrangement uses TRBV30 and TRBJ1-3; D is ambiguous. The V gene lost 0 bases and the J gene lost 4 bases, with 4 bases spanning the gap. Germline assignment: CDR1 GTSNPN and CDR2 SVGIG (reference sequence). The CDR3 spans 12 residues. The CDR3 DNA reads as TGTGCCTGGAGTGTACGAGGAAACACCATATATTTT. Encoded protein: CAWSVRGNTIYF.